The 8 T cell receptor beta chains given below trace back to one sample, sequenced in a study of T cell responses to AZD1222 COVID-19 vaccine. Generated by immunoSEQ multiplex PCR, the TCRdb table keeps only in-frame clones and is missing some. Of fewer than 150,000 clones in the sample, 90% are singletons; the top ten hold 3.4%. The sequencing used peripheral blood, collected on day 0 of AZD1222 vaccination. These receptors were obtained from an adult in good health.

The V call is TRBV4-1, the J call TRBJ2-1; the D is unclear. This CDR3 region has 13 residues. V was trimmed by 1 base and J by 9 bases, leaving 10 bases between them. The germline CDR1 and CDR2 sequences are MGHRA and YSYEKL. The CDR3 coding sequence is TGCGCCAGCAGCCAAGGGGTAAGTGGTGAGCAGTTCTTC. Translating gives CASSQGVSGEQFF.

In this sample, this clone turned up a few times. The V call is TRBV18, the J call TRBJ2-7; 10 bases agree with TRBD1. Trimming took 3 bases from V and 4 from J; bases not matched to a gene: 12. Germline values: CDR1 KGHSH, CDR2 LQKENI. The CDR3 is 17 residues long. The CDR3 region is CASSPLGVGTGVYEQYF. CDR3 DNA: TGTGCCAGCTCACCGCTTGGGGTAGGGACAGGGGTATACGAGCAGTACTTC. Looking up the rest from reference TRBV18 and TRBJ2-7 gives the full variable domain: NAGVMQNPRHLVRRRGQEARLRCSPMKGHSHVYWYRQLPEEGLKFMVYLQKENIIDESGMPKERFSAEFPKEGPSILRIQQVVRGDSAAYFCASSPLGVGTGVYEQYFGPGTRLTVT.

The chain recombines TRBV7-9 with TRBJ2-1; 13 bases are shared with TRBD2. Trimming took 1 base from V and 0 from J; bases not matched to a gene: 0. The CDR3 covers 17 residues. Germline loops: CDR1 SEHNR, CDR2 FQNEAQ (reference sequence). The CDR3 nucleotides read TGTGCCAGCAGCTTAGGGACTAGCGGGAGCTCCTACAATGAGCAGTTCTTC. This translates into CASSLGTSGSSYNEQFF.

This clone was seen a single time. The rearrangement uses TRBV5-6 and TRBJ2-3; TRBD2 is a possible D gene (6 bases). Trimming removed 4 bases from V and 2 bases from J, with 17 bases in between. The CDR3 covers 16 residues. Germline CDR1 and CDR2: SGHDT and YYEEEE. This CDR3 reads CASSTPGTDNTDTQYF. Written as DNA, the CDR3 is TGTGCCAGCAGCACTCCAGGGACTGATAACACAGATACGCAGTATTTT.

The CDR3 coding sequence is TGTGCCACCAGTTCCAGGGACAACTACAATGAGCAGTTCTTC. This encodes CATSSRDNYNEQFF. The rearrangement links TRBV24-1 to TRBJ2-1, with a weak D call TRBD1 (6 bases). The CDR3 has 14 residues. Trimming removed 6 bases at V and 3 bases at J, with 11 bases between. The germline CDR1 and CDR2 sequences are KGHDR and SFDVKD.

This clone was detected only once. CDR3 nucleotides: TGTGCCAGTAGTATAGATAGCAGAAGCAATCAGCCCCAGCATTTT. Its translation is CASSIDSRSNQPQHF. The chain carries TRBV19 and TRBJ1-5; D is ambiguous. V was trimmed by 0 bases and J by 1 base, leaving 7 bases between them. The CDR3 has 15 residues. Germline CDR1 and CDR2: LNHDA and SQIVND (reference sequence).

The gene calls are TRBV5-6 and TRBJ2-2, with 8 bases matching TRBD2. The CDR3 extends over 17 amino acids. The V and J ends lost 4 bases and 6 bases, in that order; junction bases with no gene match: 14. CDR1 is SGHDT, CDR2 YYEEEE, per germline. The CDR3 DNA follows: TGTGCCAGCAGCCCCCCCCGAGCGGGAGAGATCGCCGGGGAGCTGTTTTTT. This sequence encodes CASSPPRAGEIAGELFF.

This chain links TRBV6-5 with TRBJ2-7, with 7 positions matching TRBD2. This CDR3 region has 15 residues. V dropped 4 bases and J dropped 0; count of bases not matched to a gene: 6. Germline values: CDR1 MNHEY, CDR2 SVGAGI. In DNA, the CDR3 is TGTGCCAGCAGTTCGACTAGCTGGGGCTCCTACGAGCAGTACTTC. It is translated as CASSSTSWGSYEQYF.